Below are 21 T cell receptor beta chains sequenced from a single sample in a study of blood T cell repertoires in COVID-19. TCRdb's copy holds only in-frame clones and misses some; the assay was immunoSEQ multiplex PCR. The data hold about 190,000 clones, with over 75% observed a single time. Source material: peripheral blood. These receptor sequences come from a woman in her 50s with acute or convalescent COVID-19.

The chain links TRBV10-3 to TRBJ2-7; 8 nucleotides match TRBD1. Trimming cost V 10 bases and J 2 bases; bases outside gene matches: 10. This CDR3 has 14 amino acids. The germline gives CDR1 ENHRY, CDR2 SYGVKD. The CDR3 loop reads CATTQGVGPYEQYF. Here the CDR3 DNA reads TGTGCCACCACACAGGGGGTTGGGCCCTACGAGCAGTACTTC.

This clone was counted a few times. This chain uses TRBV5-1 with TRBJ1-1; 10 bases match TRBD1. V trimming: 4 bases; J trimming: 10 bases; junction bases outside the gene matches: 4. The germline V gene encodes CDR1 SGHRS and CDR2 YFSETQ. This CDR3 has 12 amino acids. The CDR3 reads CASSPRQGAAFF. In nucleotides, the CDR3 is TGCGCCAGCAGCCCAAGACAGGGGGCAGCTTTCTTT. Looking up the rest from reference TRBV5-1 and TRBJ1-1 gives the full variable domain: KAGVTQTPRYLIKTRGQQVTLSCSPISGHRSVSWYQQTPGQGLQFLFEYFSETQRNKGNFPGRFSGRQFSNSRSEMNVSTLELGDSALYLCASSPRQGAAFFGQGTRLTVV.

CDR3 in DNA: TGTGCCAGTAGTATCGGTCTAGCGGGTCTCAAAAACATTCAGTACTTC. This gives the protein CASSIGLAGLKNIQYF. This chain links TRBV19 with TRBJ2-4, with TRBD2 matching over 8 bases. Germline values: CDR1 LNHDA, CDR2 SQIVND (reference sequence). The CDR3 length is 16 residues. J was trimmed by 3 bases and V by 3 bases; bases with no gene match: 7.

The rearrangement links TRBV11-3 to TRBJ2-3, with TRBD1 as a possible D gene (6 bases). V lost 5 bases and J lost 1, with 13 bases in between. The germline gives CDR1 SGHNT, CDR2 YENEEA. This CDR3 is 15 amino acids long. The CDR3 DNA follows: TGTGCCAGCAGCCCGACAGGCCGGGGCACAGATACGCAGTATTTT. It translates to CASSPTGRGTDTQYF.

The gene calls are TRBV7-2 and TRBJ2-1; 11 bases are shared with TRBD2. Germline CDR1 SGHTA, CDR2 FQGNSA. The length of the CDR3 is 18 residues. After removal of 0 bases from V and 8 bases from J, the junction contained 12 bases not matched to a gene. CDR3 residues: CASSLAKSASGGRDEQFF. CDR3 coding DNA: TGTGCCAGCAGCTTAGCGAAGTCCGCTAGCGGGGGGAGGGATGAGCAGTTCTTC.

This clone was detected ten times or more. The chain has TRBV7-9 and TRBJ2-2; D is ambiguous. Germline V gene data show CDR1 as SEHNR and CDR2 as FQNEAQ (reference sequence). The CDR3 has 16 amino acids. Trimming cost V 1 base and J 3 bases, with 12 bases left between them. This chain's CDR3 is CASSLGTGFYTGELFF. The DNA of the CDR3 is TGTGCCAGCAGCTTAGGTACCGGGTTCTACACCGGGGAGCTGTTTTTT. Full variable domain (rest looked up from reference TRBV7-9 and TRBJ2-2): DTGVSQNPRHKITKRGQNVTFRCDPISEHNRLYWYRQTLGQGPEFLTYFQNEAQLEKSRLLSDRFSAERPKGSFSTLEIQRTEQGDSAMYLCASSLGTGFYTGELFFGEGSRLTVL.

This chain uses TRBV5-1 with TRBJ1-6, with 8 bases lining up with TRBD1. The CDR3 totals 18 residues. V gave up 4 bases and J gave up 0 bases; unmatched junction bases: 9. Germline V lookup: CDR1 SGHRS, CDR2 YFSETQ. The CDR3 coding sequence is TGCGCCAGCAGCCCGGAGAGACAGGGGAGCTCCTATAATTCACCCCTCCACTTT. This translates into CASSPERQGSSYNSPLHF. Full variable domain (outside the CDR3, taken from reference TRBV5-1 and TRBJ1-6): KAGVTQTPRYLIKTRGQQVTLSCSPISGHRSVSWYQQTPGQGLQFLFEYFSETQRNKGNFPGRFSGRQFSNSRSEMNVSTLELGDSALYLCASSPERQGSSYNSPLHFGNGTRLTVT.

CDR3 nucleotides: TGTGCCACCAGTGAAATCCTCTCTGGGGCCAACGTCCTGACTTTC. This translates into CATSEILSGANVLTF. V and J are TRBV24-1 and TRBJ2-6; D ambiguous. This CDR3 comprises 15 residues. The germline gives CDR1 KGHDR, CDR2 SFDVKD. V dropped 4 bases and J dropped 0 bases, with 6 bases sitting between them.

V gene TRBV5-1 combines with J gene TRBJ2-1; 9 bases are shared with TRBD2. This CDR3 has 16 residues. Trimming took 0 bases from V and 4 from J; bases not matched to a gene: 5. The germline V gene encodes CDR1 SGHRS and CDR2 YFSETQ. The CDR3 protein is CASSLASSGIYNEQFF. CDR3 nucleotide sequence: TGCGCCAGCAGCTTGGCGTCTAGCGGGATTTACAATGAGCAGTTCTTC.

This clone was seen more than once but under ten times. The J gene is TRBJ2-2, the V gene TRBV6-2 or TRBV6-3, with 8 bases fitting TRBD2. The CDR3 is made up of 15 amino acids. CDR1 and CDR2 (germline): MNHEY, SVGEGT. V gave up 4 bases and J gave up 4 bases; unmatched junction bases: 5. This CDR3 is CASSSSGGRTGELFF. For the CDR3, the DNA is TGTGCCAGCAGTTCCTCGGGGGGGCGCACCGGGGAGCTGTTTTTT.

The chain carries TRBV5-5 and TRBJ1-2; D may be TRBD1 (6 bases). The CDR3 runs to 15 residues. V was clipped by 4 bases and J by 2 bases, with 15 bases between them. The germline gives CDR1 SGHKS, CDR2 YYEKEE (reference sequence). CDR3 DNA: TGTGCCAGCAGCAGAGGACAGCTACTAAACTATGGCTACACCTTC. It translates to CASSRGQLLNYGYTF.

V usage is TRBV18 and J usage is TRBJ1-1; no clear D gene. The germline gives CDR1 KGHSH, CDR2 LQKENI. The CDR3 has 15 residues. Trimming took 0 bases from V and 4 from J, leaving 12 bases between them. The chain's CDR3 is CASSPPKDFGTEAFF. In DNA form, the CDR3 reads TGTGCCAGCTCACCACCGAAAGATTTCGGCACTGAAGCTTTCTTT.

This chain uses TRBV7-2 with TRBJ1-1; 7 nucleotides align to TRBD1. CDR3 size: 13 residues. The germline V gene encodes CDR1 SGHTA and CDR2 FQGNSA. Unmatched junction bases numbered 6, after V lost 5 bases and J lost 6 bases. The CDR3 sequence: CASSLRQGAEAFF. The CDR3 region has the DNA TGTGCCAGCAGCCTCAGACAGGGCGCTGAAGCTTTCTTT.

The chain couples TRBV20-1 to TRBJ2-5, with 7 bases aligning to TRBD2. The V gene's germline CDR1 is DFQATT and CDR2 SNEGSKA (reference sequence). This CDR3 has 14 amino acids. V was clipped by 3 bases and J by 4 bases; unmatched bases: 8. The CDR3 nucleotides are TGCAGTGCTAGTAGGGGACCGGGGGGAGAGACCCAGTACTTC. It translates to CSASRGPGGETQYF.

This rearrangement joins TRBV19 to TRBJ2-2; TRBD2 matches 10 bases. Germline lookup yields CDR1 LNHDA and CDR2 SQIVND (reference sequence). V shed 3 bases and J 6 bases; nucleotides not matched to a gene: 7. The CDR3 length is 16 residues. CDR3 sequence (DNA): TGTGCCAGTAGTATCTCCTCTGGACTAGCGGCCGGGGAGCTGTTTTTT. Translating gives CASSISSGLAAGELFF.

A single count supports this clone. The rearrangement uses TRBV6-2 or TRBV6-3 and TRBJ2-7; the match to TRBD1 covers 8 bases. The CDR3 runs 16 residues. V gave up 5 bases and J gave up 1 base; unmatched junction bases: 10. From germline, CDR1 is MNHEY and CDR2 SVGEGT. CDR3 sequence (DNA): TGTGCCAGCAGTCTTGACCGGGACAGGTTGTCCTACGAGCAGTACTTC. Its protein product is CASSLDRDRLSYEQYF.

The chain couples TRBV18 to TRBJ1-5; D is undetermined. This CDR3 spans 17 amino acids. V dropped 5 bases and J dropped 3 bases, with 20 bases sitting between them. In germline, CDR1 is KGHSH, CDR2 LQKENI. The CDR3 coding sequence is TGTGCCAGCTCAATATTACCTGAGTCGCGCCCCAATCAGCCCCAGCATTTT. This encodes CASSILPESRPNQPQHF.

The CDR3 region is CASSQGLVAGNEQFF. CDR3 coding DNA: TGTGCCAGCAGCCAAGGACTAGTTGCGGGCAATGAGCAGTTCTTC. This chain links TRBV5-4 with TRBJ2-1; 7 bases fit TRBD2. The CDR3 consists of 15 residues. Germline trimming cut 4 bases from V and 6 bases from J; bases unmatched to any gene: 10. Germline V gene data show CDR1 as SGHNT and CDR2 as YYREEE (reference sequence).

The chain couples TRBV28 to TRBJ2-7; tentatively, D is TRBD2 (7 bases). V was pared by 6 bases and J by 2 bases, with 11 bases between. Germline V gene data show CDR1 as MDHEN and CDR2 as SYDVKM. The CDR3 totals 13 residues. CDR3 sequence: CASSPGGPYEQYF. CDR3 nucleotide sequence: TGTGCCAGCAGCCCCGGGGGGCCCTACGAGCAGTACTTC.

The CDR3 DNA is TGTGCCAGCAGTGAATACGGGGGGCTAAATTCACCCCTCCACTTT. It encodes CASSEYGGLNSPLHF. This chain joins TRBV25-1 and TRBJ1-6, with D perhaps matching TRBD1 (6 bases). V was trimmed by 0 bases and J by 7 bases, leaving 10 bases between them. This CDR3 has 15 amino acids. Germline CDR1 reads MGHDK; CDR2 reads SYGVNS.

The rearrangement links TRBV4-1 to TRBJ1-4; TRBD1 might be the D (5 bases). Between the trimmed V and J ends, which lost 3 bases and 0 bases, there was a span of 5 bases. This CDR3 comprises 14 residues. The V gene's germline CDR1 is MGHRA and CDR2 YSYEKL. This CDR3 reads CASSHRATNEKLFF. CDR3 nucleotide sequence: TGCGCCAGCAGCCACAGGGCAACTAATGAAAAACTGTTTTTT.